The entry that follows covers one TCR beta chain sequence. V shed 6 bases and J shed 3 bases, with 5 bases lying between them. The V gene's germline CDR1 is MGHDK and CDR2 SYGVNS. The CDR3 is 12 residues long. The time point: blood 4 weeks post-SBRT, at nephrectomy. Treatment of the sample: 15 Gy SBRT to primary tumor, nephrectomy 4 weeks later. Method: immunoSEQ multiplex PCR; TCRdb's copy keeps in-frame clones and lacks some. The sample gives around 99,000 clones, approximately 80% of which show up once; roughly 7.9% is in the top ten. The sample is drawn from a study of radiation and T cells in renal cell carcinoma.

The V call is TRBV25-1, the J call TRBJ1-4; unclear D gene. Sequencing was performed on blood, taken from a patient whose treatment included radiotherapy and nephrectomy. The receptor was isolated from a man between 60 and 70 years old with renal cell carcinoma. DNA of the CDR3: TGTGCCAGCAGCTCGCCTAATGAAAAACTGTTTTTT. It translates to CASSSPNEKLFF.